Listed below are T cell receptor beta chains from one sample, sequenced in a study of control samples from healthy donors and cancer patients. The table came from immunoSEQ multiplex PCR; TCRdb's copy has only in-frame clones and leaves some out. The sample holds under 55,000 clones, 75% to 85% seen once. Material: blood. The receptors originated from a man between 65 and 85 years old in good health. Each CDR3 is given with its conserved first and last residue. D genes are given only for firm matches. The size field is filled for only some rows; it gives once, few, many or a size class.

v_gene,d_gene,abundance,j_gene,CDR3nt,CDR3aa
TRBV5-1,-,-,TRBJ2-1,TGCGCCAGCAGCAGGGACTCGTGGACCTACAATGAGCAGTTCTTC,CASSRDSWTYNEQFF
TRBV30,-,-,TRBJ1-1,TGTGCCTGGGGACAGCAACCGAACACTGAAGCTTTCTTT,CAWGQQPNTEAFF
TRBV24-1,TRBD1,-,TRBJ1-4,TGTGCCACCAGTGACCATCCGGGACAGAATGAAAAACTGTTTTTT,CATSDHPGQNEKLFF
TRBV28,TRBD1,-,TRBJ1-5,TGTGCCAGCAGTTCACTAGGGGGCCTCGGCAGCAATCAGCCCCAGCATTTT,CASSSLGGLGSNQPQHF
TRBV4-2,-,once,TRBJ1-2,TGTGCCAGCAGCCTTTGGGGGGCAACGCCCCGGGACTATGGCTACACCTTC,CASSLWGATPRDYGYTF
TRBV18,TRBD1,-,TRBJ1-2,TGTGCCAGCTCACCCTCGGGACAGGGTGTCTCTGGCTACACCTTC,CASSPSGQGVSGYTF
TRBV18,-,-,TRBJ1-1,TGTGCCAGCTCCGCGACACCGGGGAGGAACACTGAAGCTTTCTTT,CASSATPGRNTEAFF
TRBV30,-,-,TRBJ1-1,TGTGCCTGGAGTGTTATGAGAGTTGAAGCTTTCTTT,CAWSVMRVEAFF
TRBV12-5,TRBD1,-,TRBJ2-7,TGTGCTAGTGCACACCCAGGGGGAGACTACGAGCAGTACTTC,CASAHPGGDYEQYF
TRBV28,TRBD1,-,TRBJ2-5,TGTGCCAGCAGTTTAGGCAGGGGGGAGACCCAGTACTTC,CASSLGRGETQYF
TRBV28,-,-,TRBJ1-3,TGTGCCAGCAGTCCCGCGGGCGGGTTCTCTGGAAACACCATATATTTT,CASSPAGGFSGNTIYF
TRBV27,-,-,TRBJ2-1,TGTGCCAGCAGGAGGCAGGGGACCGCGGGGGATAATGAGCAGTTCTTC,CASRRQGTAGDNEQFF
TRBV24-1,-,-,TRBJ2-7,TGTGCCACCAGTGCACCCACCTTGCGCGAGCAGTACTTC,CATSAPTLREQYF
TRBV7-9,TRBD2,few,TRBJ2-1,TGTGCCAGCAGCCGGACCTTTCCGGGACTAGCTGATCACAATGAGCAGTTCTTC,CASSRTFPGLADHNEQFF
TRBV15,-,-,TRBJ1-4,TGTGCCACCAGCGGAGGTACACCAGCAACTAATGAAAAACTGTTTTTT,CATSGGTPATNEKLFF
TRBV5-6,-,few,TRBJ1-1,TGTGCCAGCAGCTTGGGAGCAGGGAACCCTCCTAACACTGAAGCTTTCTTT,CASSLGAGNPPNTEAFF
TRBV19,-,-,TRBJ2-6,TGTGCCAGTAGCGGGTCTTCGGGGAACTCTGGGGCCAACGTCCTGACTTTC,CASSGSSGNSGANVLTF
TRBV11-3,TRBD2,-,TRBJ2-5,TGTGCCAGCAGCTACCAAGCGGGGAGTGGGGAGGAGACCCAGTACTTC,CASSYQAGSGEETQYF
TRBV7-9,-,-,TRBJ1-3,TGTGCCAGCAGCTTCTCGACTGGAAACACCATATATTTT,CASSFSTGNTIYF
TRBV10-3,TRBD1,-,TRBJ1-1,TGTGCCATCAGTACCGGGACAGGGGGAGGGGACACTGAAGCTTTCTTT,CAISTGTGGGDTEAFF
TRBV19,TRBD1,-,TRBJ2-7,TGTGCCAGTAGTATAGATCCTCGGACAGGGGGCTCCTACGAGCAGTACTTC,CASSIDPRTGGSYEQYF
TRBV7-2,-,-,TRBJ2-1,TGTGCCAGCAGCCCATACCAGAGCTCCTACAATGAGCAGTTCTTC,CASSPYQSSYNEQFF
TRBV7-8,-,few,TRBJ1-1,TGTGCCAGCAGTTACACAGGGACCACTGAAGCTTTCTTT,CASSYTGTTEAFF
TRBV7-2,-,-,TRBJ2-5,TGTGCCAGCAGCCCCAATCGAGGGGGGCAGACCCAGTACTTC,CASSPNRGGQTQYF
TRBV12-3/TRBV12-4,-,-,TRBJ2-1,TGTGCCAGCAGTTTTTTGATGGGGAATGAGCAGTTCTTC,CASSFLMGNEQFF
TRBV24-1,TRBD1,-,TRBJ2-1,TGTGCCACCAGTGCCCGCGGGACAGGGGTTGGCAATGAGCAGTTCTTC,CATSARGTGVGNEQFF
TRBV28,-,-,TRBJ1-2,TGTGCCAGCAGTTTCAGGGTATTGGACTATGGCTACACCTTC,CASSFRVLDYGYTF
TRBV6-5,-,-,TRBJ1-1,TGTGCCAGCAGAAAAGGTCCCCGAGGCGAATCGGCTTTCTTT,CASRKGPRGESAFF
TRBV19,TRBD1,-,TRBJ2-1,TGTGCCAGTAGTTCGCAGGGGGATGAGCAGTTCTTC,CASSSQGDEQFF
TRBV12-2,-,-,TRBJ2-6,TGTGCAAGTCGCTTAGAACAGGCTGGGGCCAACGTCCTGACTTTC,CASRLEQAGANVLTF
TRBV6-5,-,-,TRBJ1-2,TGTGCCAGCAGGTCCGGGGGGGAAGGATATGGCTACACCTTC,CASRSGGEGYGYTF
TRBV12-3/TRBV12-4,-,few,TRBJ1-1,TGTGCCAGCAGGAAACGGGAGAACACTGAAGCTTTCTTT,CASRKRENTEAFF
TRBV4-1,-,-,TRBJ2-7,TGCGCCAGCAGCCAAGGGGTCGTTCGGGAAGAGCAGTACTTC,CASSQGVVREEQYF
TRBV28,TRBD2,-,TRBJ2-7,TGTGCCAGCAGAGCGGGAGAGGAGTACGAGCAGTACTTC,CASRAGEEYEQYF
TRBV2,-,few,TRBJ2-2,TGTGCCAGCAGTGGTCGTGCAGGACCAACCGGGGAGCTGTTTTTT,CASSGRAGPTGELFF
TRBV28,TRBD1,-,TRBJ1-2,TGTGCCAGCAGGTCCCGGGACAGAGTCTATGGCTACACCTTC,CASRSRDRVYGYTF
TRBV7-2,-,-,TRBJ2-1,TGTGCCAGCAGGGCTCCCCCCGGGGGATACTACAATGAGCAGTTCTTC,CASRAPPGGYYNEQFF
TRBV4-1,TRBD1,once,TRBJ1-1,TGCGCCAGCAGCCCGGGACAGGCTTTCGTTCTTAACACTGAAGCTTTCTTT,CASSPGQAFVLNTEAFF
TRBV28,-,few,TRBJ1-1,TGTGCCAGCCCCCCCCAGGGGCTTCCGAACACTGAAGCTTTCTTT,CASPPQGLPNTEAFF
TRBV7-6,-,once,TRBJ2-2,TGTGCCAGCAGCCCACGCCCGAACACCGGGGAGCTGTTTTTT,CASSPRPNTGELFF
TRBV2,-,-,TRBJ1-1,TGTGCCAGCAGTCAGCACCTGAACACTGAAGCTTTCTTT,CASSQHLNTEAFF
TRBV5-1,-,-,TRBJ2-1,TGCGCCAGCAGCTTTGGCGGAGACAATGAGCAGTTCTTC,CASSFGGDNEQFF
TRBV7-9,-,-,TRBJ1-1,TGTGCCAGCAGCTTGGGGGGCTTAGGCAAAGAAGCTTTCTTT,CASSLGGLGKEAFF
TRBV18,TRBD1,-,TRBJ1-3,TGTGCCAGCTCACCCCTCCGGGACAGGGTTGGAAACACCATATATTTT,CASSPLRDRVGNTIYF
TRBV18,-,few,TRBJ1-1,TGTGCCAGCTCACCGGCAGCGGTGAACACTGAAGCTTTCTTT,CASSPAAVNTEAFF
TRBV7-8,TRBD1,-,TRBJ1-4,TGTGCCAGCAGCCCCTCGCCCGGACAGGGGAGTCGGGAAAAACTGTTTTTT,CASSPSPGQGSREKLFF
TRBV9,-,-,TRBJ2-1,TGTGCCAGCAGCGTTGACAGATACTACAATGAGCAGTTCTTC,CASSVDRYYNEQFF
TRBV24-1,TRBD1,-,TRBJ2-1,TGTGCCACCAGTGATCCAACTACCCGGGACAGACTATACAATGAGCAGTTCTTC,CATSDPTTRDRLYNEQFF
TRBV7-9,-,few,TRBJ1-2,TGTGCCAGCAGCTTAGGGACTCCGTCGGGGTACACCTTC,CASSLGTPSGYTF
TRBV28,-,-,TRBJ2-7,TGTGCCAGCAGTTTTTTAGGCGGTCAGGGCCTTTCCTACGAGCAGTACTTC,CASSFLGGQGLSYEQYF
TRBV3-1/TRBV3-2,TRBD2,-,TRBJ2-1,TGTGCCAGCAGAGCGGGGGGGGAAAATGAGCAGTTCTTC,CASRAGGENEQFF
TRBV10-1,TRBD1,-,TRBJ1-4,TGCGCCAGCAAAGTCCCGGGACAGGGAGGAACTAATGAAAAACTGTTTTTT,CASKVPGQGGTNEKLFF
TRBV7-2,TRBD2,-,TRBJ2-7,TGTGCCAGCAGCCGTTGGAGCGGGGGAAGCTCCTACGAGCAGTACTTC,CASSRWSGGSSYEQYF
TRBV19,-,-,TRBJ2-1,TGTGCCAGTAGTATAGGTGAAGGGGAGCAGTTCTTC,CASSIGEGEQFF